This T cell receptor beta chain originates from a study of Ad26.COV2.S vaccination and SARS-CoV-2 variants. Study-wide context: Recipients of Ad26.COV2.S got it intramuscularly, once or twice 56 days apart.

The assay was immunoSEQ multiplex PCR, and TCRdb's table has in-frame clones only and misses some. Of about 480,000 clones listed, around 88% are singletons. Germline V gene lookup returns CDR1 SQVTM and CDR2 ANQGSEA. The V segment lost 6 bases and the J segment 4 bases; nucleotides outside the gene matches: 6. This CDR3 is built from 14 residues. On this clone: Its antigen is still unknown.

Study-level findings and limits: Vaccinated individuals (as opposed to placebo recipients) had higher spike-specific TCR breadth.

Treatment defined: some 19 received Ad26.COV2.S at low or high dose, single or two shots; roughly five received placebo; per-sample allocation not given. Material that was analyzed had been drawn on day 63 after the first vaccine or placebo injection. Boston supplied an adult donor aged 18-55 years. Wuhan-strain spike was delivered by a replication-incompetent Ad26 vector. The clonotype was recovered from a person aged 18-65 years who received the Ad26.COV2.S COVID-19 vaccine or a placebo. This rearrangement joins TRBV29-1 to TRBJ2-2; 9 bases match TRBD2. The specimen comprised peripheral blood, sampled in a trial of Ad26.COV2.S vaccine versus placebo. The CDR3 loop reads CSVLAGVSTGELFF. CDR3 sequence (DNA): TGCAGCGTGTTAGCGGGAGTAAGCACCGGGGAGCTGTTTTTT.